Presented here are 16 T cell receptor beta chains from one specimen sequenced in a study of blood T cell repertoires in COVID-19. Here immunoSEQ multiplex PCR was the method, and the copy in TCRdb shows in-frame clones only, minus some. The sample consists of about 59,000 clones, 90% of them appearing once. Sequencing was performed on peripheral blood. The receptors derive from a man older than 75 with acute or convalescent COVID-19.

The chain couples TRBV5-1 to TRBJ2-5; 9 bases are a match to TRBD1. Losses at the gene ends were 7 bases for V and 5 bases for J; bases not matched to a gene: 15. The CDR3 contains 16 residues. Per the germline V gene, CDR1 is SGHRS and CDR2 is YFSETQ. The CDR3 is CASGLSGTGTPETQYF. The CDR3 coding sequence is TGCGCCAGCGGATTATCCGGGACAGGGACTCCGGAGACCCAGTACTTC.

The rearrangement joins TRBV7-9 to TRBJ2-6; D gene unclear. The V gene lost 5 bases and the J gene lost 0 bases, with 8 bases spanning the gap. CDR3 length: 15 amino acids. In germline, CDR1 is SEHNR, CDR2 FQNEAQ (reference sequence). In nucleotides, the CDR3 is TGTGCCAGCAGCACGGAGCGCTCTGGGGCCAACGTCCTGACTTTC. Amino acids: CASSTERSGANVLTF.

The rearrangement uses TRBV9 and TRBJ1-6, with D possibly being TRBD1 (6 bases). The V end was cut by 5 bases, the J end by 0 bases, with 9 bases between. Germline V lookup: CDR1 SGDLS, CDR2 YYNGEE. The CDR3 has 15 amino acids. The CDR3 bases are TGTGCCAGCAGTACAGGGAGCTCCTATAATTCACCCCTCCACTTT. It is translated as CASSTGSSYNSPLHF.

The V call is TRBV11-1, the J call TRBJ1-1; 8 bases agree with TRBD1. The CDR3 spans 15 residues. The ends lost 5 bases at V and 1 base at J; junction bases unmatched: 6. CDR1 SGHAT and CDR2 FQDESV come from the germline V gene (reference sequence). The chain's CDR3 is CASSLSTGANTEAFF. In nucleotides, the CDR3 is TGTGCCAGCAGCCTATCGACAGGGGCGAACACTGAAGCTTTCTTT.

The chain recombines TRBV6-5 with TRBJ2-5; 10 bases map to TRBD1. The CDR3 runs 15 residues. CDR1 and CDR2 from the germline V gene are MNHEY and SVGAGI. The ends lost 6 bases at V and 5 bases at J; junction bases unmatched: 9. CDR3 protein: CASRRDRGYGETQYF. The CDR3 bases are TGTGCCAGCAGGCGGGACAGGGGTTACGGGGAGACCCAGTACTTC.

The V and J genes are TRBV6-5 and TRBJ1-1, with a possible D match to TRBD1 (5 bases). The CDR3 is 13 amino acids. The germline CDR1 and CDR2 sequences are MNHEY and SVGAGI. V lost 6 bases and J 4 bases, leaving 12 bases between the germline ends. CDR3 sequence (DNA): TGTGCCAGCAGGCGGGGGGGGAGCACTGAAGCTTTCTTT. Its translation: CASRRGGSTEAFF.

V gene TRBV2 combines with J gene TRBJ1-2; 9 positions agree with TRBD1. The CDR3 extends over 16 amino acids. V was clipped by 5 bases and J by 0 bases; unmatched bases: 7. The germline V gene has CDR1 SNHLY and CDR2 FYNNEI. In DNA form, the CDR3 reads TGTGCCAGCAGTAATGGACAGGGGTCAGCTAACTATGGCTACACCTTC. It yields the protein CASSNGQGSANYGYTF. Based on the CDR3 plus reference TRBV2 and TRBJ1-2, the full variable domain is EPEVTQTPSHQVTQMGQEVILRCVPISNHLYFYWYRQILGQKVEFLVSFYNNEISEKSEIFDDQFSVERPDGSNFTLKIRSTKLEDSAMYFCASSNGQGSANYGYTFGSGTRLTVV.

V usage is TRBV30 and J usage is TRBJ2-5; a possible D gene is TRBD1 (6 bases). Germline values: CDR1 GTSNPN, CDR2 SVGIG (reference sequence). Deletions cut 0 bases from V and 4 bases from J, with 6 bases between. CDR3 length: 12 amino acids. In nucleotides, the CDR3 is TGTGCCTGGAGTGTACAGGGAGAGACCCAGTACTTC. This sequence encodes CAWSVQGETQYF.

The V call is TRBV14, the J call TRBJ1-2; 9 bases match TRBD1. The ends lost 5 bases at V and 3 bases at J; junction bases unmatched: 4. CDR1 is SGHDN and CDR2 is FVKESK in the germline V gene. This CDR3 has 14 amino acids. CDR3 DNA sequence: TGTGCCAGCAGCATAAGACAGGGGGACTATGGCTACACCTTC. Protein sequence: CASSIRQGDYGYTF.

The genes are TRBV9 and TRBJ2-2; 8 bases align to TRBD2. Germline trimming cut 3 bases from V and 5 bases from J; bases unmatched to any gene: 6. The CDR3 runs 15 residues. Germline V gene sequence: CDR1 SGDLS, CDR2 YYNGEE. In nucleotides, the CDR3 is TGTGCCAGCAGCGCACGGGGGGGCGAAACCGGGGAGCTGTTTTTT. It translates to CASSARGGETGELFF.

The chain is built from TRBV5-1 and TRBJ2-5; 10 bases line up with TRBD2. The CDR3 is 15 amino acids. The trim removed 0 bases at V and 4 bases at J, leaving 3 bases unmatched. Looked up from germline, CDR1 is SGHRS and CDR2 is YFSETQ. The CDR3 DNA reads as TGCGCCAGCAGCTTGGGGCTAGCGGGGGTAGAGACCCAGTACTTC. It yields the protein CASSLGLAGVETQYF.

The chain couples TRBV7-3 to TRBJ2-5; 8 bases are shared with TRBD2. CDR3 length: 15 residues. Germline assignment: CDR1 SGHTA and CDR2 FQGTGA. With 1 base clipped from V and 7 bases from J, the junction kept 8 bases outside the gene matches. CDR3 DNA: TGTGCCAGCAGCTTAAACTCGGGGGGGCTCGGGACCCAGTACTTC. Its protein product is CASSLNSGGLGTQYF.

This rearrangement joins TRBV18 to TRBJ2-7; 9 bases are a match to TRBD1. Germline-derived CDR1 and CDR2 are KGHSH and LQKENI. The CDR3 spans 18 residues. Germline trimming cut 5 bases from V and 5 bases from J; bases unmatched to any gene: 19. The CDR3 sequence is CASSSLQISGTGSHEQYF. CDR3 nucleotide sequence: TGTGCCAGCTCATCACTACAGATAAGCGGGACAGGGTCCCACGAGCAGTACTTC. The full variable domain, rest sourced from reference TRBV18 and TRBJ2-7, is NAGVMQNPRHLVRRRGQEARLRCSPMKGHSHVYWYRQLPEEGLKFMVYLQKENIIDESGMPKERFSAEFPKEGPSILRIQQVVRGDSAAYFCASSSLQISGTGSHEQYFGPGTRLTVT.

Details on this clone: A junction boundary mismatches the germline segment, possibly from a read error. CDR3 sequence (DNA): TGTGCTAGCAGCCACCCTTCGGGTGAGACCCAGTACTTC. It translates to CASSHPSGETQYF. The chain joins TRBV7-7 to TRBJ2-5, with D hard to call. The V gene's germline CDR1 is SSHAT and CDR2 FNYEAQ (reference sequence). This CDR3 spans 13 amino acids.

The V call is TRBV2, the J call TRBJ2-7, with 12 bases identical to TRBD1. The V segment lost 8 bases and the J segment 6 bases; nucleotides outside the gene matches: 17. Looked up from germline, CDR1 is SNHLY and CDR2 is FYNNEI. This CDR3 contains 17 residues. The CDR3 DNA reads as TGTGCCAGCGCTCCTCGAAGATCCGGGACAGGGGGCGGCGAGCAGTACTTC. It codes for CASAPRRSGTGGGEQYF.

This sequence joins TRBV28 and TRBJ1-1; 8 positions agree with TRBD1. CDR3 length: 12 residues. Germline CDR1 reads MDHEN; CDR2 reads SYDVKM. V lost 6 bases to trimming and J lost 7 bases; unmatched junction nucleotides: 4. The CDR3 is CASRLGQGEAFF. CDR3 DNA: TGTGCCAGCAGGTTAGGACAGGGTGAAGCTTTCTTT.